The clone carrying this T cell receptor beta chain showed up just once. RNA, at roughly 0.45 to 1 ug, was reverse transcribed with random hexamers. TCRdb redid the calling of the immunoSEQ multiplex PCR reads with MiXCR, one entry per CDR3 protein. The sample lists approximately 150,000 distinct CDR3 sequences, roughly 96% occurring once. J lost 0 bases, V lost 4 bases, and 2 bases had no gene match. CDR1 and CDR2 (germline): KGHDR, SFDVKD. The CDR3 covers 15 residues. This sample is drawn from a study of CD8 T cells in Susac syndrome. This TCR was recovered from a human donor with multiple sclerosis. J is TRBJ2-1 and V is TRBV24-1, with 7 bases aligning to TRBD2. The sample taken for sequencing was CD4+ T cells from PBMCs. CDR3 amino acids: CATSEGGYSYNEQFF. In DNA form, the CDR3 reads TGTGCCACCAGTGAGGGGGGGTACTCCTACAATGAGCAGTTCTTC.